This T cell receptor beta chain was documented in a study of radiotherapy plus CTLA-4 blockade in lung cancer. This table comes from immunoSEQ multiplex PCR, and its TCRdb copy is limited to in-frame clones, with some not included. The sample holds roughly 130,000 clones, approximately 90% seen once. Points on this clone: Its target is unknown.

Findings and limits, study-wide: Researchers report tumor-derived TCR clones expanding in blood after radiotherapy plus ipilimumab.

The CDR3 has 15 residues. Trimming at V came to 6 bases and at J to 2 bases, leaving 7 bases not matched to a gene. The germline V gene has CDR1 MNHEY and CDR2 SMNVEV (reference sequence). The chain links TRBV27 to TRBJ2-7; 10 positions agree with TRBD2. The material sequenced was peripheral blood, taken from a patient treated with radiotherapy plus ipilimumab. The TCR comes from a human donor with non-small cell lung cancer that progressed on radiotherapy plus ipilimumab. This chain's CDR3 is CASRTYLAGAYEQYF. CDR3 DNA: TGTGCCAGCAGGACGTACCTAGCGGGAGCCTACGAGCAGTACTTC.